Below, 32 T cell receptor beta chains from the same sample are listed, as sequenced in a study of identical twins (dated by TCRdb to the mid-2010s). To prepare the library, 5' RACE was applied. Instrument on record: Illumina HiSeq 2000. TCRdb reprocessing: public reads trimmed at Q25 with fastp, clones called with MiXCR, in-frame beta chains kept. Under each unique CDR3 protein, matching rows form one entry showing the most common genes and DNA. The sample contains some 1,600,000 distinct CDR3 sequences, around 29% of them found a single time. Less than 0.35% of the sample rests with the top ten. Source material: cord blood. The source is a newborn girl in good health.

This clonotype was picked up a small number of times. The chain employs TRBV6-6 and TRBJ1-2; 9 positions match TRBD1. The CDR3 spans 16 residues. The germline V gene has CDR1 MNHNY and CDR2 SVGAGI (reference sequence). V lost 0 bases and J lost 3; bases outside the gene matches: 5. The CDR3: CASSYSGQGKYYGYTF. In DNA form, the CDR3 reads TGTGCCAGCAGTTACTCAGGACAGGGGAAATACTATGGCTACACCTTC.

This clonotype was found a few times. The chain links TRBV20-1 to TRBJ1-5, with D perhaps TRBD1 (5 bases). Deletions cut 5 bases from V and 6 bases from J, with 17 bases between. CDR3 size: 14 residues. Looked up from germline, CDR1 is DFQATT and CDR2 is SNEGSKA (reference sequence). CDR3 bases: TGCAGTGCTGTTAGTAGACCCGGGGGTCAGCCCCAGCATTTT. It codes for CSAVSRPGGQPQHF.

The chain uses TRBV7-2 and TRBJ2-1; D is unclear. Trimming left V 0 bases short and J 5 bases short, with 14 bases between. Per germline, CDR1 SGHTA and CDR2 FQGNSA. This CDR3 comprises 16 residues. CDR3 nucleotides: TGTGCCAGCAGCTTAGCAGGTCTAGTCCGCCACAATGAGCAGTTCTTC. Protein: CASSLAGLVRHNEQFF.

The rearrangement joins TRBV4-1 to TRBJ1-1; perhaps TRBD1 as D (6 bases). The length of the CDR3 is 15 residues. Trimming removed 4 bases at V and 5 bases at J, with 17 bases between. Germline V gene sequence: CDR1 MGHRA, CDR2 YSYEKL. CDR3 in DNA: TGCGCCAGCAGCCGAGCCAGGGGCCTGTGGACTGAAGCTTTCTTT. Its translation: CASSRARGLWTEAFF.

A note on this clonotype: This is likely a read error, given that the CDR3 carries no conserved phenylalanine or tryptophan at its end. This chain connects TRBV9 to TRBJ2-3; D not resolved. Germline CDR1 reads SGDLS; CDR2 reads YYNGEE. The CDR3 consists of 15 residues. V was shortened by 0 bases and J by 2 bases, with 10 bases between the two germline ends. The CDR3 nucleotides read TGTGCCAGCAGCGTAGGTCAGGTCTTCACAGATACGCAGTATGTT. Its protein is CASSVGQVFTDTQYV.

The genes are TRBV4-2 and TRBJ2-1; 7 positions match TRBD2. Per germline, CDR1 LGHNA and CDR2 YNFKEQ. The CDR3 is 16 amino acids. J was trimmed by 4 bases and V by 1 base; bases with no gene match: 7. The CDR3 DNA sequence: TGTGCCAGCAGCCAAGTTGGGGGGGAGGGTTACAATGAGCAGTTCTTC. Translating gives CASSQVGGEGYNEQFF.

J is TRBJ2-3 and V is TRBV12-3 or TRBV12-4; the match to TRBD1 covers 7 bases. CDR3 size: 16 residues. Trimming cost V 3 bases and J 11 bases; bases outside gene matches: 17. The CDR3 protein is CASSLRQGEAYNEQYF. The CDR3 DNA reads as TGTGCCAGCAGTTTGAGGCAGGGGGAAGCTTACAATGAGCAGTATTTT.

There are a few counts of this clonotype. The chain couples TRBV28 to TRBJ1-4; maybe TRBD1 (6 bases). The germline CDR1 and CDR2 sequences are MDHEN and SYDVKM. The CDR3 is 14 amino acids. Trimming cost V 2 bases and J 10 bases, with 14 bases left between them. CDR3 nucleotide sequence: TGTGCCAGCAGTTTACGGTTGGGGGGCGGAAAACTGTTTTTT. This encodes CASSLRLGGGKLFF. The complete variable domain, with remaining parts taken from reference TRBV28 and TRBJ1-4, reads DVKVTQSSRYLVKRTGEKVFLECVQDMDHENMFWYRQDPGLGLRLIYFSYDVKMKEKGDIPEGYSVSREKKERFSLILESASTNQTSMYLCASSLRLGGGKLFFGSGTQLSVL.

This clonotype has at least ten counts. The chain is built from TRBV27 and TRBJ1-2, with TRBD1 matching over 7 bases. This CDR3 is built from 14 residues. The V segment lost 6 bases and the J segment 0 bases; nucleotides outside the gene matches: 4. The germline CDR1 and CDR2 sequences are MNHEY and SMNVEV (reference sequence). The chain's CDR3 is CASSRQGTNYGYTF. The CDR3 region has the DNA TGTGCCAGCAGCCGACAGGGAACTAACTATGGCTACACCTTC.

This clonotype was detected only a few times. This sequence joins TRBV7-2 and TRBJ2-3; 10 bases match TRBD2. CDR3 size: 18 residues. Looked up from germline, CDR1 is SGHTA and CDR2 is FQGNSA. V lost 2 bases and J lost 2; bases outside the gene matches: 10. The CDR3 DNA is TGTGCCAGCAGCTTACCCCTAGCGGGGGTCAGTTCCACAGATACGCAGTATTTT. Its translation: CASSLPLAGVSSTDTQYF.

On this clonotype itself: This sequence may be a read error, since a much larger clone differs from it by one base. The chain is built from TRBV4-1 and TRBJ2-5; D possibly corresponds to TRBD2 (5 bases). CDR3 length equals 14 residues. Germline lookup yields CDR1 MGHRA and CDR2 YSYEKL. Here the CDR3 DNA reads TGCGCCAGCGGCCATCCGGACTGGAGAGAGACCCAGTACTTC. This translates into CASGHPDWRETQYF.

This clonotype came up a few times. The V and J genes are TRBV29-1 and TRBJ1-4, with D maybe TRBD1 (5 bases). Germline V lookup: CDR1 SQVTM, CDR2 ANQGSEA. This CDR3 spans 12 amino acids. The germline V and J ends were trimmed by 5 bases and 6 bases, with 10 bases remaining between them. The CDR3 DNA reads TGCAGCGTTACCGGGGACGATGAAAAACTGTTTTTT. Its protein is CSVTGDDEKLFF.

This chain joins TRBV20-1 and TRBJ2-1; 7 bases are a match to TRBD1. The CDR3 sequence is 14 residues long. Germline V gene lookup returns CDR1 DFQATT and CDR2 SNEGSKA (reference sequence). The CDR3 region has the DNA TGCAGCGGGACAGCGGACCTGGAACGGAATGAGCAGTTCTTC. This codes for CSGTADLERNEQFF.

V gene TRBV20-1 combines with J gene TRBJ2-1, with 8 bases that match TRBD1. Germline CDR1 is DFQATT and CDR2 is SNEGSKA (reference sequence). The junction had 14 bases not matched to a gene; V was cut back by 3 bases and J by 10 bases. This CDR3 region has 15 residues. CDR3 sequence (DNA): TGCAGTGCTAGTAGTCTGGGACAGGTAACCTACGAGCAGTTCTTC. Protein: CSASSLGQVTYEQFF.

V and J are TRBV19 and TRBJ2-2; D possibly corresponds to TRBD1 (5 bases). Germline assignment: CDR1 LNHDA and CDR2 SQIVND (reference sequence). Trimming removed 5 bases from V and 7 bases from J, with 14 bases in between. The CDR3 extends over 14 amino acids. This chain's CDR3 is CASSPRVVDGELFF. In DNA, the CDR3 is TGTGCCAGTAGTCCCAGGGTTGTGGACGGGGAGCTGTTTTTT.

This chain connects TRBV11-2 to TRBJ2-5; possibly TRBD2 for D (5 bases). Germline loops: CDR1 SGHAT, CDR2 FQNNGV. This CDR3 has 14 residues. V lost 5 bases to trimming and J lost 11 bases, with 21 bases between them. As DNA, the CDR3 is TGTGCCAGCAGCCGTAGCGTCTCCTACAATGAGCAGTACTTC. It translates to CASSRSVSYNEQYF.

The chain is built from TRBV20-1 and TRBJ1-2, with TRBD1 matching 7 bases. V lost 1 base to trimming and J lost 2 bases; unmatched junction nucleotides: 4. Germline V gene lookup returns CDR1 DFQATT and CDR2 SNEGSKA (reference sequence). CDR3 length equals 14 residues. The CDR3 reads CSARGRGVNYGYTF. DNA for the CDR3: TGCAGTGCTAGAGGCAGGGGGGTCAACTATGGCTACACCTTC.

As for this clonotype: Sequence at one end of the junction differs from germline and may be a read error. The chain employs TRBV2 and TRBJ2-2; maybe TRBD2 (5 bases). CDR1 SNHLY and CDR2 FYNNEI come from the germline V gene. The CDR3 is 15 residues long. This CDR3 reads CASRRSSPNTGELFF. The CDR3 DNA is TGTGCCAGCAGAAGATCCTCACCGAACACCGGGGAGTTGTTTTTT.

This clonotype has a handful of counts. The CDR3 sequence: CASSYIGQGGQPQHF. The CDR3 coding sequence is TGTGCCAGCAGTTACATCGGACAGGGCGGGCAGCCCCAGCATTTT. The rearrangement uses TRBV6-6 and TRBJ1-5; the match to TRBD1 covers 8 bases. This CDR3 has 15 amino acids. Germline values: CDR1 MNHNY, CDR2 SVGAGI (reference sequence). The ends lost 2 bases at V and 7 bases at J; junction bases unmatched: 7.

This clonotype was detected ten times or more. This CDR3 reads CSVETPNYGYTF. The CDR3 nucleotides read TGCAGCGTGGAGACACCTAACTATGGCTACACCTTC. The rearrangement uses TRBV29-1 and TRBJ1-2; D remains unclear. CDR3 size: 12 residues. Trimming took 6 bases from V and 0 from J, leaving 8 bases between them. CDR1 SQVTM and CDR2 ANQGSEA come from the germline V gene.

About this clonotype: The junction departs from the called germline gene at one end, perhaps through a read error. V is TRBV5-1 and J is TRBJ2-7; possibly TRBD2 for D (7 bases). Germline CDR1 reads SGHRS; CDR2 reads YFSETQ. The CDR3 loop spans 14 amino acids. This CDR3 reads CAGSHGGHTYEQYF. The CDR3, as DNA: TGCGCCGGCAGCCACGGGGGGCACACCTACGAGCAGTACTTC.

The chain recombines TRBV3-1 with TRBJ2-2; D might be TRBD1 (6 bases). This CDR3 comprises 17 residues. Trimming cost V 5 bases and J 5 bases, with 21 bases left between them. Germline V gives CDR1 LGHDT, CDR2 YNNKEL (reference sequence). The CDR3 DNA reads TGTGCCAGCAGCAACGACTTACAGGGCTTAGTGACCGGGGAGCTGTTTTTT. Its translation is CASSNDLQGLVTGELFF. Drawing the rest from reference TRBV3-1 and TRBJ2-2, the complete variable domain is DTAVSQTPKYLVTQMGNDKSIKCEQNLGHDTMYWYKQDSKKFLKIMFSYNNKELIINETVPNRFSPKSPDKAHLNLHINSLELGDSAVYFCASSNDLQGLVTGELFFGEGSRLTVL.

This clonotype was found a few times. The chain combines TRBV25-1 with TRBJ2-1; D is uncertain. Germline CDR1 and CDR2: MGHDK and SYGVNS. The CDR3 sequence is 12 residues long. Trimming removed 7 bases at V and 7 bases at J, with 11 bases between. The CDR3 sequence is CASTQGWNEQFF. The CDR3 bases are TGTGCCAGCACTCAAGGGTGGAATGAGCAGTTCTTC.

This clonotype was picked up a small number of times. The chain employs TRBV27 and TRBJ2-1; 8 bases are a match to TRBD2. The DNA end is a closer match to TRBJ2-7, so the J assignment may be wrong. From germline, CDR1 is MNHEY and CDR2 SMNVEV (reference sequence). The CDR3 is 15 amino acids. The CDR3 sequence: CASSLGGRPYNEQYF. CDR3 DNA sequence: TGTGCCAGCAGTTTAGGCGGGAGGCCCTACAATGAGCAGTACTTC.

Here the CDR3 DNA reads TGCAGCGTTGAATCGGTGGGAACTTTCTTT. This translates into CSVESVGTFF. The chain couples TRBV29-1 to TRBJ1-1; no firm D call. This CDR3 contains 10 residues. Germline CDR1 reads SQVTM; CDR2 reads ANQGSEA. Trimming pared 2 bases from V and 12 bases from J, leaving 10 bases between.

Regarding this clonotype: An end of the junction differs from the germline gene, which may be a read error. In nucleotides, the CDR3 is TGTGCCAGCAGCCCTACGGGAGCTGTTACAGATACGCGGTATTTT. Protein sequence: CASSPTGAVTDTRYF. The chain employs TRBV7-6 and TRBJ2-3; maybe TRBD2 (6 bases). Per germline, CDR1 SGHVS and CDR2 FNYEAQ. The CDR3 totals 15 residues.

This clonotype was picked up one time. The gene calls are TRBV7-2 and TRBJ2-4; tentative D call: TRBD1 (5 bases). The tail of the sequence fits TRBJ2-7 better, so the J call may be wrong. The V gene's germline CDR1 is SGHTA and CDR2 FQGNSA. The length of the CDR3 is 13 residues. As DNA, the CDR3 is TGTGCCAGCAGCTCCAAACAGGACCTCGAGCAGTACTTC. Its protein product is CASSSKQDLEQYF.

The gene calls are TRBV12-3 or TRBV12-4 and TRBJ1-2, with unresolved D. V was clipped by 2 bases and J by 4 bases, with 8 bases between them. This CDR3 contains 13 residues. CDR3 protein: CASSLKQIYGYTF. The CDR3 DNA is TGTGCCAGCAGTTTAAAACAGATCTATGGCTACACCTTC.

The rearrangement joins TRBV12-3 or TRBV12-4 to TRBJ1-4; D is unclear. Trimming pared 5 bases from V and 12 bases from J, leaving 13 bases between. The CDR3 is 12 residues long. DNA for the CDR3: TGTGCCAGCAGTGAAACCGGGAGGGAACTGTTTTTT. Protein: CASSETGRELFF.

The CDR3 here is CASSKLPGSKGGYGYTF. CDR3 DNA sequence: TGTGCCAGCAGCAAACTCCCCGGCTCTAAGGGGGGCTATGGCTACACCTTC. The chain employs TRBV21-1 and TRBJ1-2; the listed D gene, TRBD1, was not tested against the DNA. TRBV21-1 is flagged as a pseudogene. The CDR3 is made up of 17 amino acids.

This chain links TRBV11-2 with TRBJ2-3; a possible D gene is TRBD2 (6 bases). Trimming left V 1 base short and J 7 bases short, with 12 bases between. Germline V gene lookup returns CDR1 SGHAT and CDR2 FQNNGV. This CDR3 has 14 residues. CDR3 in amino acids: CASSLVTSPHTQYF. CDR3 nucleotide sequence: TGTGCCAGCAGCTTAGTTACTAGCCCACATACGCAGTATTTT.

The chain links TRBV4-1 to TRBJ2-1; D gene uncertain. Trimming shortened V by 7 bases and J by 8 bases, and 15 bases separated the two germline ends. Germline CDR1 reads MGHRA; CDR2 reads YSYEKL. The CDR3 is 13 amino acids. This CDR3 is CASIQAKNYEQFF. The DNA for the CDR3 is TGCGCCAGCATCCAGGCAAAAAACTATGAGCAGTTCTTC.